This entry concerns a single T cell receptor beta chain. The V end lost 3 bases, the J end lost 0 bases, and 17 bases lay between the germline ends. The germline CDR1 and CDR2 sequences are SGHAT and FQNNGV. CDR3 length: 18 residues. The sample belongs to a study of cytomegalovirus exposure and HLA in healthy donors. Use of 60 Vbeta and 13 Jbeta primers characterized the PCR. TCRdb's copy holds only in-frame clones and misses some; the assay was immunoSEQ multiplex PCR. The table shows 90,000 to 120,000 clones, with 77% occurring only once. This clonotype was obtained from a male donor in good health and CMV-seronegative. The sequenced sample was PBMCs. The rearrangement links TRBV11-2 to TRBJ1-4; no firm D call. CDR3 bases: TGTGCCAGCAGCTTCTTTAGAACACAGTATTCAACTAATGAAAAACTGTTTTTT. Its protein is CASSFFRTQYSTNEKLFF.